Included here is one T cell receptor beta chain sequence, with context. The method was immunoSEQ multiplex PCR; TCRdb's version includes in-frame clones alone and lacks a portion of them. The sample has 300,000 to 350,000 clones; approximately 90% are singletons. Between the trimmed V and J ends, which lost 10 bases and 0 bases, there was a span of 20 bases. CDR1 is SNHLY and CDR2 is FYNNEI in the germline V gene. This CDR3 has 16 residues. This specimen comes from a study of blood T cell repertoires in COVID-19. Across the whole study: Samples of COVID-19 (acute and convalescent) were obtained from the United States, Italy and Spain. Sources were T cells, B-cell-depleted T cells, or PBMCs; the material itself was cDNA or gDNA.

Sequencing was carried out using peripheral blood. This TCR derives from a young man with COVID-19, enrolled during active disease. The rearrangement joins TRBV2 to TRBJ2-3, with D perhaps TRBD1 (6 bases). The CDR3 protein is CAKTTWDTSSTDTQYF. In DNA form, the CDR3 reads TGTGCCAAAACGACTTGGGACACCTCAAGCACAGATACGCAGTATTTT.